Below, 25 T cell receptor beta chains from the same sample are listed, as sequenced in a study of Ad26.COV2.S vaccination and SARS-CoV-2 variants. Treatment reported: roughly 19 received Ad26.COV2.S at low or high dose, single or two shots; 5 received placebo; per-sample allocation not given. Each sample was drawn 63 days after the first injection (of vaccine or placebo). Clones were sequenced by immunoSEQ multiplex PCR, and TCRdb holds only the in-frame ones, with some missing. The table has roughly 420,000 clones, 88% seen once; the top ten hold less than 4.5%. The specimen comprised peripheral blood, sampled in a trial of Ad26.COV2.S vaccine versus placebo. The source is a person aged 18-60 years who received the Ad26.COV2.S COVID-19 vaccine or a placebo.

The rearrangement joins TRBV7-3 to TRBJ1-1; TRBD1 is a possible D gene (6 bases). CDR3 length equals 15 residues. CDR1 is SGHTA, CDR2 FQGTGA, per germline. Trimming removed 1 base at V and 4 bases at J, with 13 bases between. CDR3 sequence reads: CASSLSRGRSTEAFF. The CDR3, as DNA: TGTGCCAGCAGCTTAAGCCGGGGGCGCAGCACTGAAGCTTTCTTT.

J is TRBJ2-1 and V is TRBV24-1; TRBD2 is a possible D gene (5 bases). The CDR3 sequence is 15 residues long. Deletions cut 4 bases from V and 6 bases from J, with 15 bases between. The germline CDR1 and CDR2 sequences are KGHDR and SFDVKD. The CDR3 here is CATSDVGLAPNEQFF. The CDR3, as DNA: TGTGCCACCAGTGACGTCGGGCTAGCCCCCAATGAGCAGTTCTTC.

The V gene is TRBV19, the J gene TRBJ1-5; maybe TRBD1 (5 bases). Germline values: CDR1 LNHDA, CDR2 SQIVND (reference sequence). Trimming took off 7 bases at V and 1 base at J, with 8 bases between the two ends. This CDR3 has 13 amino acids. Here the CDR3 reads CASTPGSNQPQHF. The CDR3 nucleotides read TGTGCCAGTACGCCAGGGAGCAATCAGCCCCAGCATTTT.

This sequence joins TRBV2 and TRBJ2-3; TRBD2 matches 9 bases. CDR1 is SNHLY and CDR2 is FYNNEI in the germline V gene. With 3 bases clipped from V and 2 bases from J, the junction kept 15 bases outside the gene matches. CDR3 length: 19 amino acids. The CDR3 spells CASSDPHGLAGLNTDTQYF. The DNA for the CDR3 is TGTGCCAGCAGTGACCCCCATGGCCTAGCGGGGTTAAACACAGATACGCAGTATTTT.

The gene calls are TRBV6-5 and TRBJ2-2; 7 nucleotides match TRBD1. The CDR3 contains 13 residues. V gave up 8 bases and J gave up 4 bases; unmatched junction bases: 4. Germline V gene data show CDR1 as MNHEY and CDR2 as SVGAGI. The CDR3 reads CASGQGVTGELFF. The CDR3 region has the DNA TGTGCCAGCGGCCAGGGGGTCACCGGGGAGCTGTTTTTT.

The chain uses TRBV5-1 and TRBJ2-2; D remains ambiguous. CDR3 size: 16 residues. V was trimmed by 2 bases and J by 6 bases, leaving 17 bases between them. Germline V gene sequence: CDR1 SGHRS, CDR2 YFSETQ. CDR3 nucleotide sequence: TGCGCCAGCAGCTTCGCGACGGCCTCCGTCCCCGGGGAGCTGTTTTTT. Protein sequence: CASSFATASVPGELFF.

This chain joins TRBV6-5 and TRBJ2-1; 8 bases match TRBD1. CDR3 size: 15 residues. Per the germline V gene, CDR1 is MNHEY and CDR2 is SVGAGI. After removal of 0 bases from V and 8 bases from J, the junction contained 6 bases not matched to a gene. In nucleotides, the CDR3 is TGTGCCAGCAGTTACTCGAAGGACAGGGCTCATGAGCAGTTCTTC. It codes for CASSYSKDRAHEQFF.

This chain joins TRBV7-2 and TRBJ2-3; 7 positions agree with TRBD2. This CDR3 region has 18 residues. With 1 base clipped from V and 3 bases from J, the junction kept 13 bases outside the gene matches. Germline V gene data show CDR1 as SGHTA and CDR2 as FQGNSA. CDR3 sequence reads: CASSLDQNPTGRTDTQYF. The CDR3 DNA follows: TGTGCCAGCAGCTTAGATCAGAACCCCACCGGGAGGACAGATACGCAGTATTTT.

This chain uses TRBV4-1 with TRBJ2-5, with D hard to call. CDR3 length: 14 residues. Germline V gives CDR1 MGHRA, CDR2 YSYEKL. V was trimmed by 3 bases and J by 2 bases, leaving 10 bases between them. The CDR3 DNA reads TGCGCCAGCAGCCAGTGGGCAAGGCAAGAGACCCAGTACTTC. It specifies CASSQWARQETQYF.

The chain employs TRBV7-3 and TRBJ1-1; possible D gene TRBD1, 5 bases. Trimming cost V 2 bases and J 4 bases, with 11 bases left between them. Germline CDR1 and CDR2: SGHTA and FQGTGA. The CDR3 sequence is 14 residues long. CDR3 amino acids: CASSLSGGTTEAFF. CDR3 bases: TGTGCCAGCAGCTTATCGGGCGGGACCACTGAAGCTTTCTTT.

The genes are TRBV27 and TRBJ2-7, with D unclear. Trimming left V 0 bases short and J 5 bases short, with 14 bases between. CDR1 and CDR2 from the germline V gene are MNHEY and SMNVEV (reference sequence). This CDR3 contains 15 residues. The DNA for the CDR3 is TGTGCCAGCAGTTTATCGGGCGCAATCTTCCACGAGCAGTACTTC. Translated: CASSLSGAIFHEQYF.

The chain joins TRBV4-1 to TRBJ2-2; D is possibly TRBD2 (6 bases). The CDR3 spans 20 residues. Trimming left V 6 bases short and J 1 base short, with 27 bases between. Germline-derived CDR1 and CDR2 are MGHRA and YSYEKL. The CDR3 reads CASSPRLLLGTGENTGELFF. The CDR3 DNA follows: TGCGCCAGCAGTCCCCGCCTACTATTGGGGACGGGGGAGAACACCGGGGAGCTGTTTTTT.

J is TRBJ1-3 and V is TRBV5-6, with no clear D. Germline CDR1 and CDR2: SGHDT and YYEEEE. V shed 1 base and J shed 2 bases, with 10 bases lying between them. This CDR3 contains 15 residues. The CDR3 loop reads CASSLSGNPGNTIYF. CDR3 coding DNA: TGTGCCAGCAGCTTGAGTGGAAATCCTGGAAACACCATATATTTT.

This sequence joins TRBV7-9 and TRBJ2-6, with a tentative D call TRBD1 (6 bases). Germline CDR1 is SEHNR and CDR2 is FQNEAQ (reference sequence). Trimming shortened V by 0 bases and J by 1 base, and 13 bases separated the two germline ends. This CDR3 spans 18 amino acids. Here the CDR3 reads CASSLARTQGSGANVLTF. CDR3 DNA: TGTGCCAGCAGCTTAGCGAGGACCCAGGGGTCTGGGGCCAACGTCCTGACTTTC.

The CDR3 nucleotides are TGTGCCAGTAGTATAGCCCAGCCTCATGATACGCAGTATTTT. Translation gives CASSIAQPHDTQYF. The rearrangement links TRBV19 to TRBJ2-3; the D is unclear. Per the germline V gene, CDR1 is LNHDA and CDR2 is SQIVND (reference sequence). V lost 1 base to trimming and J lost 6 bases, with 11 bases between them. The CDR3 has 14 residues.

This chain links TRBV27 with TRBJ2-6; no clear D. V lost 4 bases to trimming and J lost 0 bases, with 7 bases between them. Germline CDR1 is MNHEY and CDR2 is SMNVEV (reference sequence). The CDR3 covers 15 residues. This chain's CDR3 is CASSSLTSGANVLTF. The CDR3 nucleotides read TGTGCCAGCAGTTCCCTTACCTCTGGGGCCAACGTCCTGACTTTC.

This sequence joins TRBV11-1 and TRBJ2-2, with a weak D call TRBD1 (5 bases). The CDR3 runs 14 residues. Trimming shortened V by 5 bases and J by 1 base, and 8 bases separated the two germline ends. Germline-derived CDR1 and CDR2 are SGHAT and FQDESV (reference sequence). DNA of the CDR3: TGTGCCAGCAGCCTCACAGGGAACACCGGGGAGCTGTTTTTT. Translation: CASSLTGNTGELFF.

This clone has a handful of counts. Within the sample, other DNA sequences also encode this same CDR3. The CDR3 reads CASSLASRGPYNEQFF. The CDR3 DNA reads as TGTGCCAGCAGCTTAGCGTCCCGGGGCCCCTACAATGAGCAGTTCTTC. The rearrangement joins TRBV7-2 to TRBJ2-1; D may be TRBD1 or TRBD2 (5 bases each). There are 16 residues in the CDR3. Trimming removed 0 bases from V and 2 bases from J, with 11 bases in between. Germline CDR1 and CDR2: SGHTA and FQGNSA.

V and J are TRBV6-6 and TRBJ2-2; D is unresolved. Germline CDR1 and CDR2: MNHNY and SVGAGI (reference sequence). V was clipped by 0 bases and J by 3 bases, with 5 bases between them. The CDR3 runs to 14 residues. The CDR3 DNA reads TGTGCCAGCAGTTACTCGAAGGACACCGGGGAGCTGTTTTTT. Encoded protein: CASSYSKDTGELFF.

CDR3 coding DNA: TGTGCCAGCAGCTTCCCAGGCACAGATACGCAGTATTTT. This sequence encodes CASSFPGTDTQYF. The rearrangement links TRBV7-2 to TRBJ2-3; D not certain. V lost 3 bases and J 1 base, leaving 5 bases between the germline ends. The germline V gene encodes CDR1 SGHTA and CDR2 FQGNSA. The CDR3 spans 13 residues.

The gene calls are TRBV2 and TRBJ1-2; 8 bases align to TRBD1. The V and J ends lost 0 bases and 4 bases, in that order; junction bases with no gene match: 16. Germline loops: CDR1 SNHLY, CDR2 FYNNEI. The CDR3 loop spans 19 amino acids. The CDR3 sequence is CASSEALLRVGTGGYGYTF. CDR3 nucleotide sequence: TGTGCCAGCAGTGAAGCGCTTCTTAGGGTTGGCACAGGGGGCTATGGCTACACCTTC.

J is TRBJ2-5 and V is TRBV11-3; D is tentatively TRBD1 or TRBD2 (6 bases each). V was cut by 5 bases and J by 9 bases, with 16 bases left in between. The CDR3 spans 13 residues. The germline V gene has CDR1 SGHNT and CDR2 YENEEA. In DNA form, the CDR3 reads TGTGCCAGCAGCCCGGGGGCGGGCTGGGCCCAGTACTTC. Translated: CASSPGAGWAQYF.

The chain recombines TRBV2 with TRBJ2-2; possibly TRBD2 for D (5 bases). The germline CDR1 and CDR2 sequences are SNHLY and FYNNEI. The CDR3 is made up of 16 amino acids. V gave up 2 bases and J gave up 1 base, with 11 bases separating them. The chain's CDR3 is CASSEKRLVNTGELFF. Written as DNA, the CDR3 is TGTGCCAGCAGTGAAAAGCGGCTAGTGAACACCGGGGAGCTGTTTTTT.

The CDR3 DNA reads TGCGCCAGCAGCTTATACAGGGTAGACAACGAGCAGTACTTC. Translation gives CASSLYRVDNEQYF. This chain uses TRBV5-1 with TRBJ2-7, with D perhaps matching TRBD1 (6 bases). Looked up from germline, CDR1 is SGHRS and CDR2 is YFSETQ. The CDR3 has 14 residues. Deletions cut 2 bases from V and 5 bases from J, with 14 bases between.

The rearrangement links TRBV14 to TRBJ1-1; D unclear. This CDR3 comprises 16 residues. V was trimmed by 0 bases and J by 1 base, leaving 12 bases between them. Germline V gives CDR1 SGHDN, CDR2 FVKESK. CDR3: CASSQDAWRWNTEAFF. The CDR3 DNA reads as TGTGCCAGCAGCCAAGATGCGTGGCGGTGGAACACTGAAGCTTTCTTT.